This T cell receptor (beta chain) comes out of a study of PD-1 blockade in mismatch repair-deficient tumors (dated by TCRdb to the late 2010s). Concerning the study at large: Between September 2013 and September 2016, roughly 84 consecutive patients with about a dozen mismatch repair-deficient cancer types, all previously treated and progressing, were enrolled in the trial. Deep sequencing of TCR CDR3 regions was used to track tumor-associated T cell clones in peripheral blood of patients responding to PD-1 blockade.

A remark on this clone: This clone's antigen is unknown. No base quality information exists; no much larger clone differs at one position.

Via the germline V gene, CDR1 is SGHAT and CDR2 FQNNGV. The junction shows trimming of 2 bases on V and 6 bases on J, plus 16 bases between the germline ends. Counted from cysteine to phenylalanine, this CDR3 has 15 amino acids. Just the 45-base CDR3 DNA is kept, in frame starting at base 1. For every enrolled patient, mismatch repair deficiency was confirmed by either polymerase chain reaction or immunohistochemistry. TCR sequencing was carried out for three patients who responded to pembrolizumab therapy. The phase II trial prospectively tested pembrolizumab PD-1 blockade in advanced mismatch repair-deficient cancers regardless of tissue of origin. Peripheral blood T cell samples were collected serially, before PD-1 blockade began and at several time points afterward. Blood sampling times were expressed in weeks after the first pembrolizumab dose. Points the paper makes about the study in general: After pembrolizumab, tumor-resident clones, which were often undetectable in blood before treatment, expanded rapidly and then contracted, generally ahead of radiologic responses.

Library generation was performed with the immunoSEQ multiplex PCR assay. Not all clones reach the TCRdb copy of this immuneACCESS table, which keeps in-frame sequences only. Checked studies attribute under half of the gap to unresolved V genes and leave the rest unexplained. Present in this sample are approximately 100,000 clones, 82% of which were seen just once. The top ten clonotypes cover around 6.6% of the sample. The sample consisted of peripheral blood, taken roughly 36 weeks after starting pembrolizumab. The chain is made from TRBV11-2 and TRBJ1-2; the D segment could be TRBD1, given 6 matching bases. The receptor was isolated from an adult with mismatch repair-deficient cancer. This receptor has the CDR3 CASSLNWGPGDGYTF. The sequence in DNA is TGTGCCAGCAGCTTAAATTGGGGGCCAGGGGATGGCTACACCTTC. The full variable domain, with segments outside the CDR3 supplied by the reference TRBV11-2 and TRBJ1-2 proteins, appears as EAGVAQSPRYKIIEKRQSVAFWCNPISGHATLYWYQQILGQGPKLLIQFQNNGVVDDSQLPKDRFSAERLKGVDSTLKIQPAKLEDSAVYLCASSLNWGPGDGYTFGSGTRLTVV.